Presented here are 5 T cell receptor beta chains from one specimen sequenced in a study of cytotoxic CD8 clonotypes in ibrutinib-treated CLL. The protocol was immunoSEQ multiplex PCR, while the TCRdb copy is restricted to in-frame clones and leaves out a portion. Of around 310,000 clones listed, roughly 79% are singletons. The sample here was PBMCs, taken before ibrutinib treatment. The receptor set was obtained from a human donor with chronic lymphocytic leukemia.

The chain has TRBV4-2 and TRBJ1-3, with D possibly TRBD1 on 6 matching bases. V gave up 4 bases and J gave up 0 bases, with 13 bases separating them. Germline CDR1 is LGHNA and CDR2 is YNFKEQ. The CDR3 covers 16 residues. The CDR3 DNA is TGTGCCAGCAGCCCGAAGGACAGAAGCTCTGGAAACACCATATATTTT. Translating it yields CASSPKDRSSGNTIYF.

The CDR3 nucleotides read TGTGCCAGCAGCGATATCTCGGCGGGAGACGGTAATGAGCAGTTCTTC. Translation: CASSDISAGDGNEQFF. This chain connects TRBV5-6 to TRBJ2-1, with TRBD2 identical over 7 bases. Trimming at V came to 4 bases and at J to 7 bases, leaving 14 bases not matched to a gene. There are 16 residues in the CDR3. Germline V gives CDR1 SGHDT, CDR2 YYEEEE.

This clone was seen a handful of times. This chain joins TRBV4-1 and TRBJ2-2; no firm D call. CDR1 is MGHRA and CDR2 is YSYEKL in the germline V gene. There are 11 residues in the CDR3. V lost 6 bases, J lost 3 bases, and 2 bases lay in between. The chain's CDR3 is CASRDTGELFF. The CDR3 DNA is TGCGCCAGCAGGGACACCGGGGAGCTGTTTTTT.

This chain connects TRBV27 to TRBJ1-3; TRBD1 agrees at 9 bases. Per the germline V gene, CDR1 is MNHEY and CDR2 is SMNVEV (reference sequence). Unmatched junction bases numbered 18, after V lost 5 bases and J lost 4 bases. The CDR3 spans 19 residues. CDR3: CASSPVGTGWLADGNTIYF. The CDR3, as DNA: TGTGCCAGCAGTCCCGTAGGGACAGGGTGGCTGGCGGACGGAAACACCATATATTTT.

The rearrangement links TRBV29-1 to TRBJ2-7; 9 bases are shared with TRBD1. Germline assignment: CDR1 SQVTM and CDR2 ANQGSEA. The CDR3 is made up of 14 amino acids. V shed 6 bases and J 2 bases; nucleotides not matched to a gene: 8. The CDR3: CSVLRGQGTYEQYF. CDR3 nucleotide sequence: TGCAGCGTCCTGAGGGGACAGGGAACCTACGAGCAGTACTTC.